This T cell receptor (beta chain) was sequenced during a study of T-cell reconstitution after alpha-beta-depleted transplantation in children. Study results and limitations: T-cell counts and diversity were attributed mostly to newly produced T cells one year after transplant.

Unique molecular identifiers were incorporated into the prepared TCRbeta library. TCRdb passed the PCR reads through MiXCR, listing each CDR3 protein once. The sample gives hundreds of thousands of distinct CDR3 sequences, around 15% of which show up once; about 41% is in the top ten. For this clonotype: Its cognate antigen is unknown. A much larger clonotype is one base distant, so this may be a read error.

Germline V gene sequence: CDR1 LGHNA, CDR2 YSLEER. CDR3 length equals 13 residues. The V end lost 5 bases, the J end lost 4 bases, and 12 bases lay between the germline ends. Sequenced here: PBMCs, mostly from graft donor cells, sampled 360 days after TCRalphabeta/CD19-depleted stem cell transplant. The clonotype comes from a male patient aged 2-15 years who had a stem cell transplant for acute lymphoblastic leukemia, so the T cells may come from the graft donor. The rearrangement joins TRBV4-3 to TRBJ2-7; TRBD1 or TRBD2 may be the D gene (5 bases each). CDR3: CASSMGRPYEQYF. In DNA, the CDR3 is TGCGCCAGCAGCATGGGACGGCCATACGAGCAGTACTTC.